This TCR beta chain was observed in a study of cytomegalovirus exposure and HLA in healthy donors. Notes on the study in general: Previous analysis showed most TCR beta V segments were productive about 87% or about 30% of the time.

In regard to this clone: Its antigen is unknown.

The PCR used 60 Vbeta and 13 Jbeta primers. The method was immunoSEQ multiplex PCR; TCRdb's version includes in-frame clones alone and lacks a portion of them. Of about 150,000 clones in the sample, less than 90% were seen once. What was sequenced was PBMCs. The source is a male donor in good health and CMV-seropositive.

CDR3 nucleotides: TGTGCCAGCAGCTTAGGTCCCGGCGGCACTGAAGCTTTCTTT. It encodes CASSLGPGGTEAFF. The chain recombines TRBV11-3 with TRBJ1-1; the D is unclear. The germline V gene encodes CDR1 SGHNT and CDR2 YENEEA. V was cut by 1 base and J by 4 bases, with 10 bases left in between. The length of the CDR3 is 14 residues.